The subject of this entry is one T cell receptor (beta chain). The CDR3 length is 15 residues. The germline gives CDR1 SGHTA, CDR2 FQGNSA. V shed 2 bases and J shed 4 bases, with 13 bases lying between them. These data come from a study of T and B cells in COVID-19 patients. Blood genomic DNA input for TRB amplification was roughly 230-550 ng. BIOMED2 TRB-A/B primer pools were used in multiplex TRB PCR. MiXCR, applied by TCRdb to the multiplex PCR reads, yields one record per CDR3 protein. The sample has almost 6,000 distinct CDR3 sequences; 20% to 30% are singletons. The clonotype was recovered from a human donor with active COVID-19. The chain has TRBV7-2 and TRBJ2-3; D remains unclear. Sequencing input: blood. The CDR3 DNA is TGTGCCAGCAGCTTACGTATCGGGCAGCCAGATACGCAGTATTTT. This encodes CASSLRIGQPDTQYF. Full variable domain (rest looked up from reference TRBV7-2 and TRBJ2-3): GAGVSQSPSNKVTEKGKDVELRCDPISGHTALYWYRQSLGQGLEFLIYFQGNSAPDKSGLPSDRFSAERTGGSVSTLTIQRTQQEDSAVYLCASSLRIGQPDTQYFGPGTRLTVL.